The rows below give T cell receptor beta chains drawn from one sample of a study of human T cells and chemical hapten exposure. TCRdb re-analysed the RACE reads in MiXCR, keeping a single row per CDR3 protein. In the table there are approximately 50,000 distinct CDR3 sequences, over 9% of which are singletons. The sequences come from whole blood, collected in connection with sensitization to the hapten diphenylcyclopropenone (DPC). The source is a woman between 35 and 50 years old with alopecia areata. Some clones in this sample may be carry-over from other donors' samples. Both conserved end residues are part of each CDR3. D genes are given only for firm matches. The size field is filled for only some rows; it gives once, few, many or a size class.

cdr3_aa: CSVEDIDRPGNTIYF; cdr3_nt: TGCAGCGTTGAAGATATCGACAGGCCTGGAAACACCATATATTTT; d_call: .; clone_size: few; j_call: TRBJ1-3; v_call: TRBV29-1; cdr3_length: 15
cdr3_aa: CSARGGTYEQYF; cdr3_nt: TGCAGTGCCCGCGGGGGGACCTACGAGCAGTACTTC; d_call: TRBD2; clone_size: .; j_call: TRBJ2-7; v_call: TRBV20-1; cdr3_length: 12
cdr3_aa: CASSLVMGYEQYF; cdr3_nt: TGTGCCAGCAGCTTAGTAATGGGCTACGAGCAGTACTTC; d_call: .; clone_size: .; j_call: TRBJ2-7; v_call: TRBV7-9; cdr3_length: 13
cdr3_aa: CASSERLLDTGELFF; cdr3_nt: TGTGCCAGCAGTGAACGGTTGCTGGACACCGGGGAGCTGTTTTTT; d_call: .; clone_size: .; j_call: TRBJ2-2; v_call: TRBV6-1; cdr3_length: 15
cdr3_aa: CSAADRGPSTDTQYF; cdr3_nt: TGCAGTGCTGCAGACAGGGGCCCCAGCACAGATACGCAGTATTTT; d_call: TRBD1; clone_size: .; j_call: TRBJ2-3; v_call: TRBV20-1; cdr3_length: 15
cdr3_aa: CSVGGTTSFTGELFF; cdr3_nt: TGCAGCGTCGGGGGGACGACTAGTTTTACCGGGGAGCTGTTTTTT; d_call: TRBD2; clone_size: .; j_call: TRBJ2-2; v_call: TRBV29-1; cdr3_length: 15
cdr3_aa: CASSYHLSYEQYF; cdr3_nt: TGTGCCAGCAGTTACCATCTTTCCTACGAGCAGTACTTC; d_call: .; clone_size: .; j_call: TRBJ2-7; v_call: TRBV6-2/TRBV6-3; cdr3_length: 13
cdr3_aa: CASSAGTGSSYEQYF; cdr3_nt: TGTGCCAGCAGCGCCGGGACGGGGAGCTCCTACGAGCAGTACTTC; d_call: .; clone_size: many; j_call: TRBJ2-7; v_call: TRBV7-9; cdr3_length: 15
cdr3_aa: CASRPGLSTDTQYF; cdr3_nt: TGTGCCAGCAGGCCGGGACTATCTACAGATACGCAGTATTTT; d_call: TRBD2; clone_size: many; j_call: TRBJ2-3; v_call: TRBV6-2/TRBV6-3; cdr3_length: 14
cdr3_aa: CASSLGTGPGNSPLHF; cdr3_nt: TGTGCCAGCAGCTTGGGGACGGGACCCGGGAATTCACCCCTCCACTTT; d_call: .; clone_size: few; j_call: TRBJ1-6; v_call: TRBV5-4; cdr3_length: 16
cdr3_aa: CASSIDPGARATEAFF; cdr3_nt: TGTGCCAGTAGTATAGATCCAGGGGCGCGGGCCACTGAAGCTTTCTTT; d_call: .; clone_size: many; j_call: TRBJ1-1; v_call: TRBV19; cdr3_length: 16
cdr3_aa: CASSVPVLGTSGRAYQETQYF; cdr3_nt: TGTGCCAGCAGCGTCCCCGTCCTAGGGACTAGCGGGAGGGCCTACCAAGAGACCCAGTACTTC; d_call: TRBD2; clone_size: many; j_call: TRBJ2-5; v_call: TRBV9; cdr3_length: 21
cdr3_aa: CASSFRTGTYEQYF; cdr3_nt: TGTGCCAGCAGCTTCCGGACAGGGACCTACGAGCAGTACTTC; d_call: TRBD1; clone_size: few; j_call: TRBJ2-7; v_call: TRBV7-2; cdr3_length: 14